This is a list of T cell receptor beta chains from one sample in a study of cytomegalovirus exposure and HLA in healthy donors. Method: immunoSEQ multiplex PCR; TCRdb's copy keeps in-frame clones and lacks some. This sample has about 160,000 clones, with 60% to 75% found just once. The sample was PBMCs. These receptors were taken from a woman aged 45-65 years in good health and CMV-seropositive. CDR3s leave out the opening cysteine and the closing phenylalanine or tryptophan.

V gene	J gene	CDR3 length	CDR3 protein
TRBV11-1	TRBJ2-3	12	ASSRDRVADTQY
TRBV18	TRBJ2-7	10	ASSRTGYEQY
TRBV7-3	TRBJ1-1	12	ASSSQVGTGEAF
TRBV5-4	TRBJ1-3	12	ASSQQGYGNTIY
TRBV10-1	TRBJ2-7	13	ASSESAGAPYEQY
TRBV9	TRBJ1-2	12	ASSVLGGDYGYT
TRBV7-2	TRBJ2-1	10	ASSRQGNEQF
TRBV2	TRBJ1-5	12	ASSPGKQNQPQH
TRBV7-9	TRBJ2-6	10	ASSSGANVLT
TRBV30	TRBJ2-1	16	AWSVLSPAGGTHNEQF
TRBV12-5	TRBJ1-3	16	ASGLVAFGGSSGNTIY
TRBV7-2	TRBJ1-1	13	ASSRPTGLNTEAF
TRBV19	TRBJ2-3	14	ASSPRGSGGIITQY
TRBV6-5	TRBJ2-7	12	ASTRLAGVYEQY
TRBV19	TRBJ1-1	11	ASSLTGNTEAF
TRBV11-2	TRBJ2-5	13	ASRPGQSLNAAQY
TRBV6-5	TRBJ2-2	11	ASSYSRGGELF
TRBV30	TRBJ1-2	11	AWSGNRGYGYT
TRBV19	TRBJ1-4	12	ASSVVAGNEKLF
TRBV12-5	TRBJ1-6	13	ASGPGTGGYSPLH
TRBV5-1	TRBJ2-7	14	ASSLGSEILLRAQY
TRBV5-1	TRBJ2-5	15	ASSLAGTSGGADEQY
TRBV5-8	TRBJ2-2	15	ASSLSLTGGRGGELF
TRBV5-1	TRBJ2-2	12	ASSQQGGTGELF
TRBV15	TRBJ2-5	14	ATSRLTSGGSETQY
TRBV10-3	TRBJ2-1	11	AISEGQRDEQF
TRBV27	TRBJ1-5	12	ASSGPGGNQPQH
TRBV4-2	TRBJ2-7	12	ASSQDNYNYEQY
TRBV11-2	TRBJ2-7	12	ASSNDGSSYEQY
TRBV2	TRBJ1-1	10	ASSLVNTEAF
TRBV19	TRBJ2-7	9	ASSGGSEQY
TRBV14	TRBJ2-5	9	ASSQATTQY
TRBV5-1	TRBJ1-1	12	ASSTANMNTEAF
TRBV11-2	TRBJ1-3	13	ASSSTGSAGNTIY
TRBV5-4	TRBJ2-3	13	ASSARFQEADTQY
TRBV6-5	TRBJ1-2	14	ASSYSQGGPPGGYT
TRBV19	TRBJ2-4	15	ASSPLRTGFAKNIQY
TRBV2	TRBJ1-4	12	ASSATGFNEKLF
TRBV5-4	TRBJ2-1	9	ASSKRAEQF
TRBV5-1	TRBJ2-1	14	ASSLVSGTGFGEQF
TRBV7-8	TRBJ1-5	12	ASRPTGLDQPQH